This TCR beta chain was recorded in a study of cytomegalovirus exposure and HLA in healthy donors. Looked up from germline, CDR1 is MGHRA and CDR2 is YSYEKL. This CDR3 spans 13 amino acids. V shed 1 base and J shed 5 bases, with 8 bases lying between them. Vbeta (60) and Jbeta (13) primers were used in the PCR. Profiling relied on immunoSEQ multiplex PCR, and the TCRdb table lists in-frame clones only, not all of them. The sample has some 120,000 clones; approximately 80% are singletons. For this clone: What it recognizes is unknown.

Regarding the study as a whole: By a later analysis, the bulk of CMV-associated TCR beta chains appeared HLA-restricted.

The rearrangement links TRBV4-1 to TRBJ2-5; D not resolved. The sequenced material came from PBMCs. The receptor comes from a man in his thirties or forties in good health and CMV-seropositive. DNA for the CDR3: TGCGCCAGCAGCCAAGTCCTCCAGGAGACCCAGTACTTC. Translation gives CASSQVLQETQYF.